The 13 T cell receptor beta chains in this list originate from one sample, sequenced in a study of memory CD4+ T cells and cytomegalovirus serostatus. The sort gate was single viable CD3+CD4+CD8-CD45RO+ cells for memory CD4+ T cells. Profiling relied on immunoSEQ multiplex PCR, and the TCRdb table lists in-frame clones only, not all of them. The data hold roughly 84,000 clones, with 65% to 85% observed a single time. The sample was memory CD4+ T cells from blood. The source of these receptors is an adult in good health and CMV-seronegative.

This chain joins TRBV6-6 and TRBJ1-1; D not resolved. The CDR3 extends over 11 amino acids. The germline gives CDR1 MNHNY, CDR2 SVGAGI (reference sequence). The V gene lost 6 bases and the J gene lost 1 base, with 3 bases spanning the gap. The CDR3 here is CASRQNTEAFF. The CDR3, as DNA: TGTGCCAGCAGGCAGAACACTGAAGCTTTCTTT.

V usage is TRBV5-1 and J usage is TRBJ2-7; 10 positions agree with TRBD1. The length of the CDR3 is 16 residues. Germline assignment: CDR1 SGHRS and CDR2 YFSETQ. V lost 3 bases, J lost 1 base, and 7 bases stayed unmatched. CDR3 nucleotide sequence: TGCGCCAGCAGCTGGGCCGGGACAGGGGTTTCCTACGAGCAGTACTTC. Its translation is CASSWAGTGVSYEQYF.

The chain combines TRBV19 with TRBJ2-1; 9 positions match TRBD2. Germline CDR1 and CDR2: LNHDA and SQIVND (reference sequence). V shed 5 bases, J shed 4 bases, and the junction held 6 bases outside the gene matches. CDR3 length equals 15 residues. The CDR3 nucleotides read TGTGCCAGTAGTTTTTCTAGCGGGGTATACAATGAGCAGTTCTTC. This translates into CASSFSSGVYNEQFF. The whole variable domain, filled in from reference TRBV19 and TRBJ2-1, reads DGGITQSPKYLFRKEGQNVTLSCEQNLNHDAMYWYRQDPGQGLRLIYYSQIVNDFQKGDIAEGYSVSREKKESFPLTVTSAQKNPTAFYLCASSFSSGVYNEQFFGPGTRLTVL.

This clone has a single count. This sequence joins TRBV7-6 and TRBJ1-1; D perhaps matches TRBD1 (6 bases). V was cut by 9 bases and J by 7 bases, with 24 bases left in between. CDR1 SGHVS and CDR2 FNYEAQ come from the germline V gene. The CDR3 sequence is 15 residues long. CDR3 in amino acids: CASRGGQGPFGEAFF. The CDR3 nucleotides are TGTGCCAGTAGGGGCGGCCAGGGGCCATTTGGTGAAGCTTTCTTT.

The chain is built from TRBV19 and TRBJ1-6; 7 bases agree with TRBD1. Germline loops: CDR1 LNHDA, CDR2 SQIVND (reference sequence). With 3 bases clipped from V and 9 bases from J, the junction kept 5 bases outside the gene matches. The CDR3 contains 14 residues. In nucleotides, the CDR3 is TGTGCCAGTAGTATTGGTCAGGGGGTTTCACCCCTCCACTTT. It yields the protein CASSIGQGVSPLHF.

V is TRBV14 and J is TRBJ2-2, with a possible D match to TRBD1 (5 bases). This CDR3 has 16 amino acids. From germline, CDR1 is SGHDN and CDR2 FVKESK. Trimming removed 4 bases from V and 5 bases from J, with 17 bases in between. CDR3 residues: CASSLYRDSSTGELFF. For the CDR3, the DNA is TGTGCCAGCAGCCTTTACCGAGACAGTTCAACCGGGGAGCTGTTTTTT.

The chain links TRBV12-5 to TRBJ1-1; TRBD1 matches 9 bases. The ends lost 1 base at V and 5 bases at J; junction bases unmatched: 14. The CDR3 length is 18 residues. Germline V gene lookup returns CDR1 LGHNT and CDR2 FRNRAP. For the CDR3, the DNA is TGTGCTAGTGGTTTGGGATCCGGGACAGGGAGGGAAGTGACTGAAGCTTTCTTT. This sequence encodes CASGLGSGTGREVTEAFF.

In its sample, this clone was seen a few times. This chain links TRBV10-1 with TRBJ1-1; TRBD1 might be the D (5 bases). V dropped 8 bases and J dropped 4 bases, with 14 bases sitting between them. CDR3 length equals 13 residues. Germline loops: CDR1 WNHNN, CDR2 SYGVQD (reference sequence). This chain's CDR3 is CASSVGGGTEAFF. As DNA, the CDR3 is TGCGCCAGCTCAGTGGGGGGTGGCACTGAAGCTTTCTTT.

This clone was detected only a few times. CDR3 region: CASSEDRGLGGYTF. The CDR3 bases are TGTGCCAGCAGCGAGGACAGGGGGCTTGGAGGCTACACCTTC. The rearrangement links TRBV11-2 to TRBJ1-2, with 11 bases matching TRBD1. Germline-derived CDR1 and CDR2 are SGHAT and FQNNGV. CDR3 size: 14 residues. V was pared by 5 bases and J by 8 bases, with 7 bases of the junction left unmatched.

CDR3 loop: CASSQDEVRGLTNEKLFF. CDR3 sequence (DNA): TGTGCCAGCAGCCAAGATGAGGTCAGGGGGTTAACTAATGAAAAACTGTTTTTT. The V and J genes are TRBV4-2 and TRBJ1-4; 7 bases align to TRBD1. The V gene end was trimmed by 0 bases and the J gene end by 1 base; junction bases not matched to a gene: 8. Germline V lookup: CDR1 LGHNA, CDR2 YNFKEQ. The CDR3 has 18 amino acids.

The V gene is TRBV9, the J gene TRBJ2-7, with 7 bases lining up with TRBD2. The CDR3 covers 14 residues. V dropped 3 bases and J dropped 9; count of bases not matched to a gene: 12. The V gene's germline CDR1 is SGDLS and CDR2 YYNGEE. In nucleotides, the CDR3 is TGTGCCAGCAGCGGGGGGGAGGGAAGCCTGGTGCAGTACTTC. It translates to CASSGGEGSLVQYF.

CDR3 DNA: TGTGCCAGCAGCTTAGGGCTAGCGGGGATTAGGGGAGAGACCCAGTACTTC. It yields the protein CASSLGLAGIRGETQYF. The chain carries TRBV7-2 and TRBJ2-5; 9 bases are a match to TRBD2. Germline CDR1 and CDR2: SGHTA and FQGNSA. The CDR3 totals 17 residues. V was clipped by 1 base and J by 4 bases; unmatched bases: 10.

This chain uses TRBV29-1 with TRBJ2-5, with TRBD2 matching 8 bases. CDR1 is SQVTM, CDR2 ANQGSEA, per germline. The CDR3 extends over 15 amino acids. The V segment lost 7 bases and the J segment 2 bases; nucleotides outside the gene matches: 12. The CDR3 DNA sequence: TGCAGCGCCAATAACGGGGGGGGCGGACAAGAGACCCAGTACTTC. Its translation: CSANNGGGGQETQYF.